Below, 8 T cell receptor beta chains from the same sample are listed, as sequenced in a study of T cell changes during pregnancy in multiple sclerosis. Produced via immunoSEQ multiplex PCR; TCRdb's table is partial and in-frame only. The data contain fewer than 45,000 clones, 91% of them singletons. The sequenced sample was CD4+ T cells from peripheral blood mononuclear cells, obtained in the third trimester of pregnancy. Source of these receptors: a female donor in good health, enrolled as a control in a pregnancy study.

The chain combines TRBV4-2 with TRBJ1-3; D not certain. V was trimmed by 4 bases and J by 4 bases, leaving 8 bases between them. The CDR3 is made up of 13 amino acids. Germline CDR1 reads LGHNA; CDR2 reads YNFKEQ. CDR3 loop: CASSPLGGNTIYF. CDR3 coding DNA: TGTGCCAGCAGCCCCCTCGGGGGAAACACCATATATTTT.

V usage is TRBV7-3 and J usage is TRBJ2-1, with 8 bases matching TRBD1. This CDR3 has 14 amino acids. V was pared by 5 bases and J by 4 bases, with 4 bases of the junction left unmatched. The V gene's germline CDR1 is SGHTA and CDR2 FQGTGA. CDR3 sequence: CASSQRQGYNEQFF. The CDR3 DNA follows: TGTGCCAGCAGCCAGAGACAGGGGTACAATGAGCAGTTCTTC.

This clone appeared a single time. J is TRBJ1-2 and V is TRBV2, with no clear D. The V and J ends lost 3 bases and 8 bases respectively, with 10 bases between them. The CDR3 has 12 residues. CDR1 is SNHLY, CDR2 FYNNEI, per germline. In DNA form, the CDR3 reads TGTGCCAGCAGTGAGCCCGGGTTCGGCTACACCTTC. This gives the protein CASSEPGFGYTF. The variable domain in full, completed from reference TRBV2 and TRBJ1-2, reads EPEVTQTPSHQVTQMGQEVILRCVPISNHLYFYWYRQILGQKVEFLVSFYNNEISEKSEIFDDQFSVERPDGSNFTLKIRSTKLEDSAMYFCASSEPGFGYTFGSGTRLTVV.

The chain is built from TRBV28 and TRBJ2-1, with TRBD2 identical over 13 bases. V shed 5 bases, J shed 4 bases, and the junction held 8 bases outside the gene matches. Germline CDR1 reads MDHEN; CDR2 reads SYDVKM. The CDR3 extends over 17 amino acids. CDR3 coding DNA: TGTGCCAGCAGTACTGGGACTAGCGGGAAGTCGTACAATGAGCAGTTCTTC. The encoded protein is CASSTGTSGKSYNEQFF.

This chain connects TRBV27 to TRBJ2-5; D is undetermined. V was clipped by 2 bases and J by 0 bases, with 7 bases between them. This CDR3 is 14 amino acids long. Germline V gene sequence: CDR1 MNHEY, CDR2 SMNVEV (reference sequence). The CDR3 reads CASSLRAYQETQYF. CDR3 DNA: TGTGCCAGCAGTTTAAGAGCGTACCAAGAGACCCAGTACTTC.

DNA for the CDR3: TGCGCCAGCAGCTTGGTTATCAGGGGGCGAGAGGGAGATACGCAGTATTTT. Protein sequence: CASSLVIRGREGDTQYF. V usage is TRBV5-1 and J usage is TRBJ2-3, with TRBD1 identical over 8 bases. Germline V gives CDR1 SGHRS, CDR2 YFSETQ. This CDR3 spans 17 amino acids. V dropped 0 bases and J dropped 5; count of bases not matched to a gene: 11.

The chain has TRBV7-3 and TRBJ2-6, with 7 bases identical to TRBD2. J lost 0 bases, V lost 4 bases, and 9 bases had no gene match. Germline V gene lookup returns CDR1 SGHTA and CDR2 FQGTGA. This CDR3 is 18 amino acids long. CDR3 sequence: CASSSLGGVLSGANVLTF. The CDR3 nucleotides are TGTGCCAGCAGCTCCCTGGGGGGGGTCCTCTCTGGGGCCAACGTCCTGACTTTC.

This clone was counted a single time. V is TRBV28 and J is TRBJ2-4; 9 nucleotides agree with TRBD1. With 7 bases clipped from V and 2 bases from J, the junction kept 9 bases outside the gene matches. Germline V gene data show CDR1 as MDHEN and CDR2 as SYDVKM. The length of the CDR3 is 16 residues. The CDR3 sequence is CASTPVTGGTKNIQYF. The CDR3 nucleotides are TGTGCCAGCACCCCGGTGACAGGGGGAACCAAAAACATTCAGTACTTC.